The T cell receptor (beta chain) described here comes from a study of blood T cell repertoires in COVID-19. Enrollees, about 18 to 95 years old, lived in 24 US areas. Those designated as exposed participants met a COVID-19 case within 2 weeks before study entry. Using immunoSEQ multiplex PCR, the repertoire was profiled, and TCRdb retains in-frame clones only, with some absent. The profile shows fewer than 350,000 clones, around nine tenths of them singletons. The germline gives CDR1 SNHLY, CDR2 FYNNEI. The V end lost 8 bases, the J end lost 1 base, and 14 bases lay between the germline ends. This CDR3 spans 14 amino acids.

The source is a woman aged 25 to 39 who had been exposed to COVID-19. The specimen sequenced was PBMCs or T cells enriched from blood (not recorded which). This chain links TRBV2 with TRBJ2-5; tentatively, D is TRBD1 (6 bases). CDR3 sequence reads: CASVDSGAQETQYF. Here the CDR3 DNA reads TGTGCCAGCGTGGACAGCGGAGCCCAAGAGACCCAGTACTTC. Supplemented by reference TRBV2 and TRBJ2-5, the full variable domain reads EPEVTQTPSHQVTQMGQEVILRCVPISNHLYFYWYRQILGQKVEFLVSFYNNEISEKSEIFDDQFSVERPDGSNFTLKIRSTKLEDSAMYFCASVDSGAQETQYFGPGTRLLVL.